This T cell receptor (beta chain) was observed in a study of T cell responses to AZD1222 COVID-19 vaccine. Clones were read by immunoSEQ multiplex PCR, and TCRdb kept only the in-frame ones, dropping some. This table has roughly 70,000 clones, more than 70% appearing once. The CDR3 covers 16 residues. Germline V gives CDR1 SGHRS, CDR2 YFSETQ. V shed 4 bases and J 4 bases; nucleotides not matched to a gene: 12. This rearrangement joins TRBV5-1 to TRBJ2-5, with 8 bases matching TRBD2. The sample consisted of peripheral blood, taken 28 days after the second dose of the MenACWY control vaccine. The clonotype comes from an adult who received the MenACWY meningococcal vaccine as a control. In DNA form, the CDR3 reads TGCGCCAGCAGCATACAACCAGGGACTAGGGGAGAGACCCAGTACTTC. As protein: CASSIQPGTRGETQYF.